These 5 T cell receptor beta chains came from one sample sequenced in a study of T cells in women clearing cervical HPV infection (dated by TCRdb to between 2017 and 2018). Library construction relied on the immunoSEQ multiplex PCR assay. TCRdb took over this immuneACCESS table, retaining in-frame rearrangements with V and J assigned. Such tables are incomplete; in checked studies, under half of the missing clones stem from an unresolved V gene, and the remainder is unexplained. The table for this sample records 45,000 to 55,000 clones. Of the sample, about 1.5% falls within the top ten clones. Material: blood buffy coat. These receptors came from a woman between 18 and 70 years old with a cervical HPV16 infection that either progressed to CIN3+ or cleared (not recorded which).

About this clone itself: The read is 3 residues too short to cover the CDR3 end, so that end is filled in from the germline J gene. This sequence joins TRBV20-1 and TRBJ1-2; possible D gene TRBD1, 6 bases. The CDR3 totals 13 residues. The germline V gene has CDR1 DFQATT and CDR2 SNEGSKA (reference sequence). Trimming stripped 6 bases from V and 7 bases from J, with 18 bases between. This chain's CDR3 is CSAPQGPGAGYTF. Incomplete CDR3 DNA: TGCAGTGCCCCGCAGGGGCCGGGAGCTGGC.

Notes on this clone: The read ends 3 residues shy of where the CDR3 ends; the end is completed using the germline J gene. This chain connects TRBV6-2 or TRBV6-3 to TRBJ2-1; TRBD2 aligns across 8 bases. The germline CDR1 and CDR2 sequences are MNHEY and SVGEGT. The CDR3 is made up of 14 amino acids. Trimming took 6 bases from V and 9 from J; bases not matched to a gene: 10. This CDR3 is CASRSIAGFGEQFF. CDR3 DNA (partial): TGTGCCAGCAGATCCATAGCGGGATTCGGTGAG.

As to this clone: The junction departs from the called germline gene at one end, perhaps through a read error. From the germline J gene comes the end of the CDR3, since the read stops 3 residues before it. Other DNA sequences in this sample translate to the same CDR3. The chain joins TRBV19 to TRBJ2-2; 7 bases are a match to TRBD2. Germline assignment: CDR1 LNHDA and CDR2 SQIVND (reference sequence). The CDR3 loop spans 14 amino acids. The CDR3 spells CASRAGPRAGELFF. The part of the CDR3 DNA that was read is TGTGCCAGTAGAGCGGGACCCAGGGCCGGAGAG.

As regards this clone: The read terminates 3 residues before the CDR3 end, so the remaining end is supplied by the germline J gene. V gene TRBV4-1 combines with J gene TRBJ2-1, with 8 bases identical to TRBD2. V lost 2 bases to trimming and J lost 7 bases; unmatched junction nucleotides: 4. The CDR3 length is 14 residues. Germline values: CDR1 MGHRA, CDR2 YSYEKL. The CDR3 DNA, read in part, is TGCGCCAGCAGCCAAAGCGGGAGTTGGAATGAG. This encodes CASSQSGSWNE. The complete CDR3 protein is CASSQSGSWNEQFF.

A word on this clone: The read falls 3 residues short of the CDR3 end, and the missing part is taken from the germline J gene. This chain links TRBV7-2 with TRBJ1-4; D is unresolved. The length of the CDR3 is 13 residues. The germline gives CDR1 SGHTA, CDR2 FQGNSA. Trimming removed 2 bases from V and 5 bases from J, with 6 bases in between. CDR3 region: CASSLLQNEKLFF. The sequenced part of the CDR3 DNA is TGTGCCAGCAGCTTATTACAGAATGAAAAA.